This TCR beta chain was documented in a study of CD8+ T cells in alopecia areata. Investigators isolated RNA and reverse transcribed it into cDNA to act as the sequencing template. Method: immunoSEQ multiplex PCR; TCRdb's copy keeps in-frame clones and lacks some. In the table there are about 200,000 clones, about three fifths of which are singletons. This CDR3 has 12 amino acids. The germline gives CDR1 SQVTM, CDR2 ANQGSEA. The V segment lost 5 bases and the J segment 4 bases; nucleotides outside the gene matches: 3. Treatment described: oral pan-JAK inhibitor, 5-10 mg twice daily. This chain links TRBV29-1 with TRBJ1-1, with 8 nucleotides matching TRBD1. The sequence was collected from a human donor with alopecia areata. The sequences come from CD4+ T cells sorted from blood, collected at week 4, from a patient treated with tofacitinib. Written as DNA, the CDR3 is TGCAGCGTTCTCACAGGGGGCACTGAAGCTTTCTTT. Amino acid sequence: CSVLTGGTEAFF.